The present T cell receptor (beta chain) was sequenced within a study of cytomegalovirus exposure and HLA in healthy donors. Notes on this clone: Antigen: not known.

Primers for the PCR totalled 60 Vbeta and 13 Jbeta. The data were produced by immunoSEQ multiplex PCR, yet TCRdb's version contains in-frame clones alone and is incomplete. In the table there are under 90,000 clones, around 75% of which are singletons. General study findings and limits: Only CMV serostatus was available as immune exposure information.

The source of this sequence is a man aged 40-50 years in good health and CMV-seronegative. The specimen sequenced was PBMCs.

The CDR3 sequence: CASSHYQREGDTQYF. The CDR3 DNA reads as TGTGCCAGCAGCCACTACCAGCGGGAAGGAGATACGCAGTATTTT. The J gene is TRBJ2-3, the V gene TRBV9, with TRBD2 identical over 7 bases. The V and J ends lost 4 bases and 5 bases, in that order; junction bases with no gene match: 10. CDR1 and CDR2 from the germline V gene are SGDLS and YYNGEE. The CDR3 runs 15 residues. Using reference TRBV9 and TRBJ2-3 for the parts outside the CDR3, the full variable domain is DSGVTQTPKHLITATGQRVTLRCSPRSGDLSVYWYQQSLDQGLQFLIQYYNGEERAKGNILERFSAQQFPDLHSELNLSSLELGDSALYFCASSHYQREGDTQYFGPGTRLTVL.